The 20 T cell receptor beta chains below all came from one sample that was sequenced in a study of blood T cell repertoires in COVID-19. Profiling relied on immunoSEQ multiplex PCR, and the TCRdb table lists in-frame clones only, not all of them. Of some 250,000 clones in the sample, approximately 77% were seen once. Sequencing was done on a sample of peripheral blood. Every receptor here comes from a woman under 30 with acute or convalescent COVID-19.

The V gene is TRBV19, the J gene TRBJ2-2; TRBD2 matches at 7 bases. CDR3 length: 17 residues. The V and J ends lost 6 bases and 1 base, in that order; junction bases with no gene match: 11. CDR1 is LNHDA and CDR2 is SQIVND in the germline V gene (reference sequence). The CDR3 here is CASSHILASGNTGELFF. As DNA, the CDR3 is TGTGCCAGTAGCCACATCCTTGCTAGCGGGAACACCGGGGAGCTGTTTTTT. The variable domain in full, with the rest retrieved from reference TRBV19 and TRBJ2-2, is DGGITQSPKYLFRKEGQNVTLSCEQNLNHDAMYWYRQDPGQGLRLIYYSQIVNDFQKGDIAEGYSVSREKKESFPLTVTSAQKNPTAFYLCASSHILASGNTGELFFGEGSRLTVL.

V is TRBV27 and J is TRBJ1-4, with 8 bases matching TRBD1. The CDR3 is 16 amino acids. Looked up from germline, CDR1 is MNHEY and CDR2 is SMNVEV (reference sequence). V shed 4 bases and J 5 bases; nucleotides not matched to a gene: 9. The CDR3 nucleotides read TGTGCCAGCAGTTCCCGCGGACAGGGCTTGAATGAAAAACTGTTTTTT. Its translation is CASSSRGQGLNEKLFF.

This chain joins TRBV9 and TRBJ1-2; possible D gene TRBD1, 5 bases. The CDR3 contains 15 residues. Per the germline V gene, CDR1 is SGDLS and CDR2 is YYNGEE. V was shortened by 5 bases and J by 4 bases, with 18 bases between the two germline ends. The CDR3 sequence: CASSSERGRGYGYTF. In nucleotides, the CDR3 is TGTGCCAGCAGTTCGGAAAGAGGGAGGGGCTATGGCTACACCTTC.

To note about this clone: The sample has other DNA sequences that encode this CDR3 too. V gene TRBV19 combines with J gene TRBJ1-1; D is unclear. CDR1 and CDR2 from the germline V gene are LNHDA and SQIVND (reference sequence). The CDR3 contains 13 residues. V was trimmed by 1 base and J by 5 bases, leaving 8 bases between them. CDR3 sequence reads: CASSIGGGTEAFF. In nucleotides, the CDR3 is TGTGCCAGTAGTATAGGTGGAGGGACTGAAGCTTTCTTT. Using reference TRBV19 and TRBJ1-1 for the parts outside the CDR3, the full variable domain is DGGITQSPKYLFRKEGQNVTLSCEQNLNHDAMYWYRQDPGQGLRLIYYSQIVNDFQKGDIAEGYSVSREKKESFPLTVTSAQKNPTAFYLCASSIGGGTEAFFGQGTRLTVV.

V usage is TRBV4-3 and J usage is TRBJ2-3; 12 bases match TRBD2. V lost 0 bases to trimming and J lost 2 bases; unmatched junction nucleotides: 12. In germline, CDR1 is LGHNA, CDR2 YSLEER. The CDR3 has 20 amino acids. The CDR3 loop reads CASSQEWLAGGPSHTDTQYF. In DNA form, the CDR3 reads TGCGCCAGCAGCCAAGAATGGCTAGCGGGAGGGCCATCGCACACAGATACGCAGTATTTT.

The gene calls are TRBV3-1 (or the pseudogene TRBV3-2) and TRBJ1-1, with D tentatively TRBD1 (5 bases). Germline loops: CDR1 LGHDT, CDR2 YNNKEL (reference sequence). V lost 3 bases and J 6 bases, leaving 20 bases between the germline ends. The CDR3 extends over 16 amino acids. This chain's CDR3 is CASSHPTVGEGAEAFF. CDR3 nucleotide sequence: TGTGCCAGCAGCCACCCAACGGTTGGAGAAGGGGCTGAAGCTTTCTTT.

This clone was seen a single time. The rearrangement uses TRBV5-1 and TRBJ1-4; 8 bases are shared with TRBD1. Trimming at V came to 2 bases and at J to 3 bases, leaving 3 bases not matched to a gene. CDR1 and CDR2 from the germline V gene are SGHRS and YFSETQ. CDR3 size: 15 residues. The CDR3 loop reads CASSLGQGSNEKLFF. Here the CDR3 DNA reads TGCGCCAGCAGCTTAGGACAGGGCTCTAATGAAAAACTGTTTTTT.

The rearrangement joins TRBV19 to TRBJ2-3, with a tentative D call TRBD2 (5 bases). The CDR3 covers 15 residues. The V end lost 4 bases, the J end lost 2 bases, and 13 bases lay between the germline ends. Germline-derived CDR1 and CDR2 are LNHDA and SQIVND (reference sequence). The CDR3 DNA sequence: TGTGCCAGTAGTAGACCTGGAGGTTCCACAGATACGCAGTATTTT. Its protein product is CASSRPGGSTDTQYF.

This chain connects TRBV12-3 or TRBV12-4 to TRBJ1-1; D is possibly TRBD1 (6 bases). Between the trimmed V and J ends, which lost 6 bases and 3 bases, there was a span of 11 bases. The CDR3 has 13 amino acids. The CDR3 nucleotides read TGTGCCAGCAGAACTTACAGGGACACTGAAGCTTTCTTT. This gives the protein CASRTYRDTEAFF.

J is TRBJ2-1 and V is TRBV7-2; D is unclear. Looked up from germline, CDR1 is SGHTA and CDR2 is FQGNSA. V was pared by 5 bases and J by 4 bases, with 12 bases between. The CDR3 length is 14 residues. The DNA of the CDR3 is TGTGCCAGCAGCCTAGGAAAGACTTACAATGAGCAGTTCTTC. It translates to CASSLGKTYNEQFF.

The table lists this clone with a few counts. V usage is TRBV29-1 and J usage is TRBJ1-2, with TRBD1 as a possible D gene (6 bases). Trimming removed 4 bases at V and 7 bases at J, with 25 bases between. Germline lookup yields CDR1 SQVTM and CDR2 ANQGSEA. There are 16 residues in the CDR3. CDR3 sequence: CSVAGTSTGVGFGYTF. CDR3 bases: TGCAGCGTTGCTGGGACATCCACCGGCGTGGGGTTTGGCTACACCTTC.

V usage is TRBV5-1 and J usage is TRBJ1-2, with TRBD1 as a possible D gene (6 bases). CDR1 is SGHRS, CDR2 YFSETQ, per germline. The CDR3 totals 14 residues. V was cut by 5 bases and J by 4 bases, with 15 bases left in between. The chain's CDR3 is CASSEQGSPYGYTF. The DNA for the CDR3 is TGCGCCAGCAGTGAACAGGGTTCCCCCTATGGCTACACCTTC.

CDR3 nucleotide sequence: TGTGCCAGCAGCTTAGTATCTCCGAGGCATCTACTATACGAGCAGTACTTC. This codes for CASSLVSPRHLLYEQYF. This sequence joins TRBV7-9 and TRBJ2-7; D is unclear. Germline values: CDR1 SEHNR, CDR2 FQNEAQ (reference sequence). The length of the CDR3 is 17 residues. With 1 base removed from V and 4 bases from J, the gap between germline ends came to 20 bases.

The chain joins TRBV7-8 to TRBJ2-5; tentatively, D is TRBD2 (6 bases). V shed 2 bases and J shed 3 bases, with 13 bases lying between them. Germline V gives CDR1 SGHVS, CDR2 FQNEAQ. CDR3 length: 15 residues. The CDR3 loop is CASSLRRLDKETQYF. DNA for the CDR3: TGTGCCAGCAGCTTACGCCGACTAGATAAAGAGACCCAGTACTTC. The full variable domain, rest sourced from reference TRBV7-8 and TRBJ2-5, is GAGVSQSPRYKVAKRGQDVALRCDPISGHVSLFWYQQALGQGPEFLTYFQNEAQLDKSGLPSDRFFAERPEGSVSTLKIQRTQQEDSAVYLCASSLRRLDKETQYFGPGTRLLVL.

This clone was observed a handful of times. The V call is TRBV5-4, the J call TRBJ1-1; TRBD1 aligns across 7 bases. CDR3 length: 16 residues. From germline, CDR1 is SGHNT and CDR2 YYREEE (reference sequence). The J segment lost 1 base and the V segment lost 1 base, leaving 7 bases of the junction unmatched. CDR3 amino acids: CASSLRTGTPNTEAFF. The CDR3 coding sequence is TGTGCCAGCAGCTTGCGGACAGGTACTCCGAACACTGAAGCTTTCTTT.

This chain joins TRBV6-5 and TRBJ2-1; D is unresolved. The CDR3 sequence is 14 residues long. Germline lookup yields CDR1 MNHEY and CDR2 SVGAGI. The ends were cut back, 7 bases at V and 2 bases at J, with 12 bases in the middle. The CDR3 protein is CASTLLFTYNEQFF. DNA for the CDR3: TGTGCCAGCACCCTACTATTCACCTACAATGAGCAGTTCTTC.

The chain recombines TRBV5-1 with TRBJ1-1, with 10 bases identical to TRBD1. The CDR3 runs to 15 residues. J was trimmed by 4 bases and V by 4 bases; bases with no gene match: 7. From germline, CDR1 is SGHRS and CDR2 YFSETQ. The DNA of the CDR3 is TGCGCCAGCAGCCTCCATCGGACAGGGGGCACTGAAGCTTTCTTT. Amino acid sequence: CASSLHRTGGTEAFF.

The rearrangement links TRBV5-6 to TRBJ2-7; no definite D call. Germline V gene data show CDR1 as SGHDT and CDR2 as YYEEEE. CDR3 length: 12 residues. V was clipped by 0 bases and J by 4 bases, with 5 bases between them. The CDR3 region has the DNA TGTGCCAGCAGCTTGGCCAGGTACGAGCAGTACTTC. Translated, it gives CASSLARYEQYF.

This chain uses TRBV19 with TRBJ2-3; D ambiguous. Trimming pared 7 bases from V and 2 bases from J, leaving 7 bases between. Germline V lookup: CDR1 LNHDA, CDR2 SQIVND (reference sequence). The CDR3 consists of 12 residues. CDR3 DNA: TGTGCCAGTACGTCCCCCACAGATACGCAGTATTTT. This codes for CASTSPTDTQYF.

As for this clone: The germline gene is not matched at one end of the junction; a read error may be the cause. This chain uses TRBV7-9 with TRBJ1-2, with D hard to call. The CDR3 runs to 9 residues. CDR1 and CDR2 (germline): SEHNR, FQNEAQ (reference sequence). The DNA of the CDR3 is TGTGCCAGCAGCCCACTACCCGCCTTC. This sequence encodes CASSPLPAF.